Sequencing of this T cell receptor (beta chain) was carried out in a study of shared clonotypes between healthy human individuals. Study at large: Each donor had three CD4 naive, three CD4 memory, two CD8 naive and one CD8 memory plate. Regarding the study as a whole: Among donors, the sharing of clonotypes was expected to be influenced by sequencing depth. Shared clonotypes: about 4.6% naive CD4, about 3.5% naive CD8, 2.3% memory CD4, more than 0.3% memory CD8.

A remark on this clone: Its specificity is not known.

The naive CD8 subset, CD45RO-negative cells positively selected for CCR7, excluded terminally differentiated effector memory CD45RA+ cells. Evenly divided among several immunoSEQ plates was the genomic DNA of each subset. Measured with immunoSEQ multiplex PCR; TCRdb has only the in-frame clones, and not every one. The data show over 2 million clones, about 95% seen once. Germline values: CDR1 SGHVS, CDR2 FQNEAQ. V shed 4 bases and J shed 5 bases, with 12 bases lying between them. The CDR3 sequence is 13 residues long. This sequence was found in a man aged 18 to 30 in good health. This chain joins TRBV7-8 and TRBJ2-7, with D perhaps TRBD1 (6 bases). Sample: naive CD8+ T cells sorted from blood. DNA for the CDR3: TGTGCCAGCAGCTGGACCCCAGGGGACGAGCAGTACTTC. This codes for CASSWTPGDEQYF.